This T cell receptor beta chain was observed in a study of T-cell reconstitution after alpha-beta-depleted transplantation in children. This clonotype came up many times. Unique molecular identifiers were built into the TCRbeta library. Via MiXCR, TCRdb re-called the PCR reads, giving one row per CDR3 protein. In the table there are hundreds of thousands of distinct CDR3 sequences, about 15% of which are singletons. The V gene's germline CDR1 is DFQATT and CDR2 SNEGSKA (reference sequence). Unmatched junction bases numbered 2, after V lost 0 bases and J lost 6 bases. The CDR3 is made up of 13 amino acids.

The material was PBMCs from the stem cell graft donor, obtained from the stem cell graft. The sequence derives from a human donor who donated a stem cell graft to a child with acute myeloid leukemia. This rearrangement joins TRBV20-1 to TRBJ2-5; 9 bases are shared with TRBD1. The CDR3 protein is CSAREQGAKTQYF. CDR3 in DNA: TGCAGTGCTAGAGAACAGGGGGCAAAGACCCAGTACTTC.